The 31 T cell receptor beta chains given below trace back to one sample, sequenced in a study of T cell responses to AZD1222 COVID-19 vaccine. The repertoire was sequenced with immunoSEQ multiplex PCR; TCRdb's copy has only in-frame clones and lacks some. This sample has around 130,000 clones, with approximately 90% found just once. The material was peripheral blood, obtained 28 days after the second AZD1222 dose. The receptors stem from an adult who received the AZD1222 COVID-19 vaccine.

V gene TRBV11-3 combines with J gene TRBJ1-1; D may be TRBD1 (5 bases). The CDR3 extends over 14 amino acids. CDR1 and CDR2 (germline): SGHNT, YENEEA. V was clipped by 5 bases and J by 7 bases, with 17 bases between them. The CDR3 protein is CASSPGRNVIEAFF. DNA for the CDR3: TGTGCCAGCAGCCCGGGACGGAACGTCATTGAAGCTTTCTTT.

V is TRBV5-1 and J is TRBJ2-5, with D possibly being TRBD2 (5 bases). CDR1 is SGHRS and CDR2 is YFSETQ in the germline V gene. V gave up 3 bases and J gave up 1 base, with 13 bases separating them. This CDR3 has 15 residues. CDR3: CASSSSGVSQETQYF. CDR3 bases: TGCGCCAGCAGCTCCTCCGGGGTCAGCCAAGAGACCCAGTACTTC.

The V gene is TRBV6-2 or TRBV6-3, the J gene TRBJ1-5; tentatively, D is TRBD1 (5 bases). The CDR3 contains 14 residues. The V and J ends lost 5 bases and 3 bases respectively, with 11 bases between them. CDR1 and CDR2 from the germline V gene are MNHEY and SVGEGT. The CDR3 loop reads CASSGHGFNQPQHF. In DNA, the CDR3 is TGTGCCAGCAGTGGACACGGATTCAATCAGCCCCAGCATTTT.

This chain joins TRBV29-1 and TRBJ2-1, with TRBD1 matching 8 bases. After removal of 7 bases from V and 4 bases from J, the junction contained 12 bases not matched to a gene. This CDR3 region has 15 residues. Per germline, CDR1 SQVTM and CDR2 ANQGSEA. This chain's CDR3 is CSGVRATGVYNEQFF. CDR3 bases: TGCAGCGGGGTGCGTGCGACAGGGGTATACAATGAGCAGTTCTTC.

In this sample, this clone is medium-sized (0.01 to 0.1%). The chain has TRBV6-2 or TRBV6-3 and TRBJ2-7, with TRBD1 identical over 12 bases. The CDR3 has 15 amino acids. V dropped 6 bases and J dropped 9; count of bases not matched to a gene: 12. Germline-derived CDR1 and CDR2 are MNHEY and SVGEGT. The CDR3 DNA sequence: TGTGCCAGCAGCCCCGGGACAGGGGGCCACTCAAGGCAGTACTTC. Encoded protein: CASSPGTGGHSRQYF.

The V gene is TRBV6-4, the J gene TRBJ1-1; D not certain. CDR1 and CDR2 (germline): MRHNA, SNTAGT. The V gene lost 6 bases and the J gene lost 1 base, with 12 bases spanning the gap. The CDR3 extends over 14 amino acids. CDR3 nucleotides: TGTGCCAGCAGGAGAACACAGCAGAACACTGAAGCTTTCTTT. Translation gives CASRRTQQNTEAFF.

The chain has TRBV4-3 and TRBJ1-4; D might be TRBD1 (5 bases). The CDR3 length is 15 residues. From germline, CDR1 is LGHNA and CDR2 YSLEER. Trimming pared 0 bases from V and 4 bases from J, leaving 9 bases between. CDR3 sequence (DNA): TGCGCCAGCAGCCAAGATAGGGGTAATAATGAAAAACTGTTTTTT. Protein product: CASSQDRGNNEKLFF.

CDR3 nucleotide sequence: TGTGCCAGCAGCCAACGGGAGAACACTGAAGCTTTCTTT. Amino acids: CASSQRENTEAFF. The genes are TRBV6-4 and TRBJ1-1, with D hard to call. This CDR3 spans 13 amino acids. V shed 6 bases and J shed 1 base, with 9 bases lying between them. CDR1 and CDR2 (germline): MRHNA, SNTAGT.

The V and J genes are TRBV3-1 (or the pseudogene TRBV3-2) and TRBJ2-7, with TRBD2 identical over 7 bases. This CDR3 is built from 15 residues. Trimming took 0 bases from V and 7 from J; bases not matched to a gene: 9. Germline-derived CDR1 and CDR2 are LGHDT and YNNKEL (reference sequence). The CDR3: CASSQDSSGAGEQYF. The CDR3 bases are TGTGCCAGCAGCCAAGATTCGAGCGGGGCGGGGGAGCAGTACTTC.

The chain employs TRBV3-1 (or the pseudogene TRBV3-2) and TRBJ2-3; D uncertain. CDR1 LGHDT and CDR2 YNNKEL come from the germline V gene (reference sequence). The germline V and J ends were trimmed by 2 bases and 3 bases, with 9 bases remaining between them. The CDR3 has 14 residues. In DNA form, the CDR3 reads TGTGCCAGCAGCCAACCACCGAATACAGATACGCAGTATTTT. This encodes CASSQPPNTDTQYF.

This clone was detected once. This chain links TRBV11-3 with TRBJ1-6, with 9 bases identical to TRBD1. This CDR3 is 18 amino acids long. Germline V gene sequence: CDR1 SGHNT, CDR2 YENEEA. Losses at the gene ends were 4 bases for V and 0 bases for J; bases not matched to a gene: 7. The CDR3 bases are TGTGCCAGCAGCTCGAGGACAGGGGAAAACTCCTATAATTCACCCCTCCACTTT. It encodes CASSSRTGENSYNSPLHF.

This clone was picked up a small number of times. This sequence joins TRBV5-1 and TRBJ1-6; 8 bases map to TRBD1. Germline CDR1 SGHRS, CDR2 YFSETQ. This CDR3 is 16 amino acids long. J gave up 7 bases and V 0 bases, and 6 bases lay outside the gene matches. CDR3 bases: TGCGCCAGCAGCTTGGATTCGCGACAGGGGAATTCACCCCTCCACTTT. This encodes CASSLDSRQGNSPLHF.

The chain uses TRBV27 and TRBJ2-7; 9 bases agree with TRBD2. The CDR3 is 15 amino acids. Germline lookup yields CDR1 MNHEY and CDR2 SMNVEV (reference sequence). With V trimmed by 0 bases and J by 5 bases, 5 bases remained unmatched. This CDR3 is CASSLSGGGDHEQYF. The DNA of the CDR3 is TGTGCCAGCAGTTTATCTGGCGGGGGGGATCACGAGCAGTACTTC.

The CDR3 region has the DNA TGTGCCAGTAGTATAGGGACGGCTCGGAACACCATATATTTT. Its protein product is CASSIGTARNTIYF. This chain uses TRBV19 with TRBJ1-3; D uncertain. Germline assignment: CDR1 LNHDA and CDR2 SQIVND (reference sequence). The CDR3 loop spans 14 amino acids. V was trimmed by 1 base and J by 7 bases, leaving 11 bases between them. The full variable domain, rest sourced from reference TRBV19 and TRBJ1-3, is DGGITQSPKYLFRKEGQNVTLSCEQNLNHDAMYWYRQDPGQGLRLIYYSQIVNDFQKGDIAEGYSVSREKKESFPLTVTSAQKNPTAFYLCASSIGTARNTIYFGEGSWLTVV.

V is TRBV6-1 and J is TRBJ2-1; 10 positions agree with TRBD2. CDR3 size: 17 residues. J was trimmed by 6 bases and V by 6 bases; bases with no gene match: 14. Germline values: CDR1 MNHNS, CDR2 SASEGT. This chain's CDR3 is CASRESGGAGIGNEQFF. The DNA for the CDR3 is TGTGCCAGCAGAGAAAGCGGGGGGGCCGGGATCGGCAATGAGCAGTTCTTC.

The chain employs TRBV5-1 and TRBJ1-2; D perhaps matches TRBD1 (5 bases). Germline values: CDR1 SGHRS, CDR2 YFSETQ. Trimming removed 0 bases from V and 5 bases from J, with 17 bases in between. CDR3 size: 16 residues. CDR3 DNA: TGCGCCAGCAGCTTGGCCCGGACAAACAAGGGGTATGGCTACACCTTC. It specifies CASSLARTNKGYGYTF.

In its sample, this clone was seen a few times. The gene calls are TRBV7-9 and TRBJ1-3, with D possibly matching TRBD1 (5 bases). The germline V and J ends were trimmed by 6 bases and 1 base, with 13 bases remaining between them. The CDR3 contains 15 residues. Germline V gene sequence: CDR1 SEHNR, CDR2 FQNEAQ (reference sequence). DNA for the CDR3: TGTGCCAGCAGGCCTCAGGGCTTTTCTGGAAACACCATATATTTT. Its protein product is CASRPQGFSGNTIYF.

This clone came up a few times. CDR3 in amino acids: CASSLGAGGSYSNQPQHF. The CDR3 DNA sequence: TGTGCCAGCAGCTTAGGGGCAGGGGGCTCGTATAGCAATCAGCCCCAGCATTTT. The rearrangement links TRBV7-2 to TRBJ1-5; TRBD1 matches at 8 bases. The CDR3 is made up of 18 amino acids. Per the germline V gene, CDR1 is SGHTA and CDR2 is FQGNSA. Losses at the gene ends were 1 base for V and 0 bases for J; bases not matched to a gene: 8.

The rearrangement links TRBV9 to TRBJ2-2; 9 bases are a match to TRBD1. Trimming took 3 bases from V and 6 from J; bases not matched to a gene: 9. The CDR3 is made up of 16 amino acids. CDR1 and CDR2 (germline): SGDLS, YYNGEE. The CDR3 sequence is CASSETGGDRAGELFF. In nucleotides, the CDR3 is TGTGCCAGCAGCGAGACAGGGGGGGATCGCGCCGGGGAGCTGTTTTTT.

Only a few counts were recorded for this clone. This chain connects TRBV4-1 to TRBJ1-6; D might be TRBD1 (6 bases). CDR1 is MGHRA, CDR2 YSYEKL, per germline. The CDR3 runs to 15 residues. Trimming took 1 base from V and 10 from J, leaving 14 bases between them. The CDR3 sequence is CASSQAARGWSPLHF. The CDR3 nucleotides are TGCGCCAGCAGCCAAGCGGCCAGGGGTTGGTCACCCCTCCACTTT.

V and J are TRBV15 and TRBJ2-7; no definite D call. CDR3 length equals 16 residues. Trimming cost V 1 base and J 0 bases, with 13 bases left between them. Germline V CDR1 and CDR2: LNHNV, YYDKDF (reference sequence). The CDR3 DNA is TGTGCCACCAGCAGAGCTATGGATACTTCCTCCTACGAGCAGTACTTC. It translates to CATSRAMDTSSYEQYF.

The gene calls are TRBV29-1 and TRBJ2-1; 9 bases fit TRBD2. With V trimmed by 3 bases and J by 4 bases, 10 bases remained unmatched. The CDR3 is 16 amino acids. The germline V gene has CDR1 SQVTM and CDR2 ANQGSEA. DNA for the CDR3: TGCAGCGTTGAGGGAGGGGAGCGGGAGGCATACAATGAGCAGTTCTTC. Translation: CSVEGGEREAYNEQFF.

The chain links TRBV30 to TRBJ2-1, with 7 positions matching TRBD1. J was trimmed by 1 base and V by 7 bases; bases with no gene match: 7. Per germline, CDR1 GTSNPN and CDR2 SVGIG (reference sequence). This CDR3 has 14 residues. The DNA for the CDR3 is TGTGCCTTTTTGAGACAGGGTTCCTACAATGAGCAGTTCTTC. This sequence encodes CAFLRQGSYNEQFF.

The rearrangement uses TRBV18 and TRBJ2-7; 7 bases align to TRBD1. This CDR3 is 14 amino acids long. V lost 5 bases to trimming and J lost 0 bases; unmatched junction nucleotides: 4. CDR1 is KGHSH and CDR2 is LQKENI in the germline V gene. As DNA, the CDR3 is TGTGCCAGCTCAGGGACAGCCGGCTCCTACGAGCAGTACTTC. Protein sequence: CASSGTAGSYEQYF.

This rearrangement joins TRBV30 to TRBJ1-3; the D gene is possibly TRBD1 (5 bases). This CDR3 region has 14 residues. V dropped 5 bases and J dropped 3 bases, with 14 bases sitting between them. Germline loops: CDR1 GTSNPN, CDR2 SVGIG (reference sequence). The CDR3: CAWGGIQVGNTIYF. The CDR3 DNA reads TGTGCCTGGGGGGGTATCCAGGTTGGAAACACCATATATTTT.

The J gene is TRBJ2-1, the V gene TRBV6-4, with D possibly matching TRBD2 (6 bases). Germline-derived CDR1 and CDR2 are MRHNA and SNTAGT. This CDR3 contains 15 residues. Trimming removed 0 bases from V and 0 bases from J, with 6 bases in between. CDR3 nucleotide sequence: TGTGCCAGCAGTGACTCAGCGGGCTCCTACAATGAGCAGTTCTTC. This encodes CASSDSAGSYNEQFF.

Only one count was recorded for this clone. The J gene is TRBJ1-2, the V gene TRBV5-1, with 8 positions matching TRBD1. This CDR3 has 14 amino acids. The V gene's germline CDR1 is SGHRS and CDR2 YFSETQ. Losses at the gene ends were 0 bases for V and 7 bases for J; bases not matched to a gene: 5. CDR3 sequence: CASSLGTGKSGYTF. The DNA of the CDR3 is TGCGCCAGCAGCTTGGGGACAGGGAAAAGTGGCTACACCTTC.

The chain combines TRBV3-1 (or the pseudogene TRBV3-2) with TRBJ2-1; 12 bases are a match to TRBD2. Per the germline V gene, CDR1 is LGHDT and CDR2 is YNNKEL (reference sequence). The CDR3 covers 14 residues. V shed 8 bases, J shed 5 bases, and the junction held 4 bases outside the gene matches. In DNA, the CDR3 is TGTGCCAGCGGCCTAGCGGGGGGGCACAATGAGCAGTTCTTC. This encodes CASGLAGGHNEQFF.

The chain employs TRBV27 and TRBJ1-1, with TRBD1 as a possible D gene (5 bases). The CDR3 sequence is 15 residues long. Germline CDR1 reads MNHEY; CDR2 reads SMNVEV (reference sequence). V lost 6 bases, J lost 1 base, and 15 bases lay in between. CDR3 loop: CASSSLGAGNTEAFF. The DNA for the CDR3 is TGTGCCAGCAGCTCGCTAGGGGCAGGGAACACTGAAGCTTTCTTT.

The gene calls are TRBV11-1 and TRBJ2-7, with D tentatively TRBD2 (6 bases). In germline, CDR1 is SGHAT, CDR2 FQDESV (reference sequence). The V and J ends lost 1 base and 2 bases respectively, with 12 bases between them. There are 15 residues in the CDR3. CDR3 sequence: CASSLGSAGPYEQYF. CDR3 nucleotides: TGTGCCAGCAGCTTAGGGTCGGCGGGACCCTACGAGCAGTACTTC.

This clone was detected only a few times. This rearrangement joins TRBV6-2 or TRBV6-3 to TRBJ2-1; D gene ambiguous. CDR1 MNHEY and CDR2 SVGEGT come from the germline V gene. Trimming shortened V by 0 bases and J by 4 bases, and 10 bases separated the two germline ends. CDR3 length equals 15 residues. This chain's CDR3 is CASSYSMEVYNEQFF. The CDR3 DNA is TGTGCCAGCAGTTACTCGATGGAAGTTTACAATGAGCAGTTCTTC.